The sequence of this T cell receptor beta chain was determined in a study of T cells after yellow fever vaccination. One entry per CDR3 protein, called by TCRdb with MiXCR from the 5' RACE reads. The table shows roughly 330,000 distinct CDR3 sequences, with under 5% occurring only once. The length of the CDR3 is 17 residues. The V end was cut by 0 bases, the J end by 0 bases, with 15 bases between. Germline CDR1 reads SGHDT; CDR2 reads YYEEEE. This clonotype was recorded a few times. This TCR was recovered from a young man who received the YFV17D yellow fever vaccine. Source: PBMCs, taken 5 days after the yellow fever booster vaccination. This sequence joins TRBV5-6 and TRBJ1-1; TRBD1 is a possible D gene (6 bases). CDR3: CASSLAGATLMNTEAFF. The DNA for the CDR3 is TGTGCCAGCAGCTTGGCAGGGGCTACACTCATGAACACTGAAGCTTTCTTT.